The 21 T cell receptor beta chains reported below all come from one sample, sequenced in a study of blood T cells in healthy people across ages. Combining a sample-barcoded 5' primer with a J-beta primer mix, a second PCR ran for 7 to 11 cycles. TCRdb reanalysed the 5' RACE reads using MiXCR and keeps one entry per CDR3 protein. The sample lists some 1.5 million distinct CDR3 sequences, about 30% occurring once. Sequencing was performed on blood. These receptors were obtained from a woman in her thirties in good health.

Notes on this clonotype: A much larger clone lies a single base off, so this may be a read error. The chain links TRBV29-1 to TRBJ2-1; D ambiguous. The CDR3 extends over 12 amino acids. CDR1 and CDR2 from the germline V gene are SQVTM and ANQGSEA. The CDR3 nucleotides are TGCAGCGGGGCGGCCGGCTACGATGAGCAGTTCTTC. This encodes CSGAAGYDEQFF.

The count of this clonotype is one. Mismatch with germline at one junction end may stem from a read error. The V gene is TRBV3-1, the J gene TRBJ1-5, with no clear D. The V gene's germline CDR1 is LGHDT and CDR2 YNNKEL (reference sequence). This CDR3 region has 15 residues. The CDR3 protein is CASSQEGAANQSQHF. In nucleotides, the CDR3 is TGTGCCAGCAGCCAAGAGGGCGCCGCCAATCAGTCCCAGCATTTT.

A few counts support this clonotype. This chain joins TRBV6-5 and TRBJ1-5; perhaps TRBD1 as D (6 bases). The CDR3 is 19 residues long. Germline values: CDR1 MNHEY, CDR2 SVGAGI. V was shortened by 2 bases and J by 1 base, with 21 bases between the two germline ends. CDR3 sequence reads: CASSYTDRQVPLSNQPQHF. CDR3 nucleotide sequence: TGTGCCAGCAGTTACACTGACAGACAGGTCCCTCTCAGCAATCAGCCCCAGCATTTT.

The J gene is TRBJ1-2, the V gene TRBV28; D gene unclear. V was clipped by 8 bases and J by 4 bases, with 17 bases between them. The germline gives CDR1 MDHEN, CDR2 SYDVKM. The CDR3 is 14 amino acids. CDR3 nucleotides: TGTGCCAGCCGCGGGTCCCGAGTCCTCTATGGCTACACCTTC. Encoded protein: CASRGSRVLYGYTF.

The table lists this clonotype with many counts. The CDR3 nucleotides are TGTGCCATCAGGGATTCTCTCAGGGAGGCTGGGGACGGCTACACCTTC. Protein: CAIRDSLREAGDGYTF. This chain links TRBV10-3 with TRBJ1-2, with D perhaps TRBD1 (5 bases). The V end was cut by 6 bases, the J end by 8 bases, with 25 bases between. The CDR3 is made up of 16 amino acids. Germline CDR1 is ENHRY and CDR2 is SYGVKD.

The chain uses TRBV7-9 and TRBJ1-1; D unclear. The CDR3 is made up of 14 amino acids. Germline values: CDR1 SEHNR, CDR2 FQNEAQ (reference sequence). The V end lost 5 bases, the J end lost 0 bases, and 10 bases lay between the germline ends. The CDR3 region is CASSGGLMNTEAFF. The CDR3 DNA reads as TGTGCCAGCAGCGGCGGACTTATGAACACTGAAGCTTTCTTT.

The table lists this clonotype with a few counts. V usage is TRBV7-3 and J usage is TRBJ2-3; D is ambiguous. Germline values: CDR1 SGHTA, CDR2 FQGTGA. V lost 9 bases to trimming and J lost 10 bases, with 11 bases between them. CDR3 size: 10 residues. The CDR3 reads CASPKDAQYF. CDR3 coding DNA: TGTGCCAGTCCGAAGGATGCGCAGTATTTT. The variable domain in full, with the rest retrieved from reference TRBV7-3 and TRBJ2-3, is GAGVSQTPSNKVTEKGKYVELRCDPISGHTALYWYRQSLGQGPEFLIYFQGTGAADDSGLPNDRFFAVRPEGSVSTLKIQRTERGDSAVYLCASPKDAQYFGPGTRLTVL.

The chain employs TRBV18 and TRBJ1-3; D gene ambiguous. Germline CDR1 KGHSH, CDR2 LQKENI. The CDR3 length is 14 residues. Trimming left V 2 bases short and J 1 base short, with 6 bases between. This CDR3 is CASSPGISGNTIYF. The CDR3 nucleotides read TGTGCCAGCTCACCAGGGATTTCTGGAAACACCATATATTTT.

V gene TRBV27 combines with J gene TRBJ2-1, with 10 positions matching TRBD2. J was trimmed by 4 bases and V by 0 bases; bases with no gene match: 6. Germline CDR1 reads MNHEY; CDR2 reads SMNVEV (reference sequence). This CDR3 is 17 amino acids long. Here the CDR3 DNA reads TGTGCCAGCAGTTTATCTCCTAGCGGGGGTTTTTACAATGAGCAGTTCTTC. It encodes CASSLSPSGGFYNEQFF.

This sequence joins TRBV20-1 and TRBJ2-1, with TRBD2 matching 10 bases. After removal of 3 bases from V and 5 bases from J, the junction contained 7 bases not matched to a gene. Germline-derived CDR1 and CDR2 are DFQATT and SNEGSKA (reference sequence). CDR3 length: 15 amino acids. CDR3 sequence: CSARDRLAGHNEQFF. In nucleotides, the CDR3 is TGCAGTGCTAGGGATCGACTAGCGGGCCACAATGAGCAGTTCTTC.

CDR3 amino acids: CASTRSNQPQHF. In nucleotides, the CDR3 is TGTGCCAGCACCCGGTCTAATCAGCCCCAGCATTTT. This chain connects TRBV12-3 or TRBV12-4 to TRBJ1-5; D uncertain. V was clipped by 7 bases and J by 4 bases, with 8 bases between them. The CDR3 is 12 amino acids.

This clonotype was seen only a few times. The CDR3 sequence: CASSPQRDPVGAGELFF. As DNA, the CDR3 is TGTGCCAGCAGCCCCCAGAGGGACCCAGTCGGGGCCGGGGAGCTGTTTTTT. The chain carries TRBV6-6 and TRBJ2-2; D may be TRBD1 or TRBD2 (5 bases each). CDR1 MNHNY and CDR2 SVGAGI come from the germline V gene (reference sequence). CDR3 size: 17 residues. V gave up 6 bases and J gave up 6 bases, with 23 bases separating them.

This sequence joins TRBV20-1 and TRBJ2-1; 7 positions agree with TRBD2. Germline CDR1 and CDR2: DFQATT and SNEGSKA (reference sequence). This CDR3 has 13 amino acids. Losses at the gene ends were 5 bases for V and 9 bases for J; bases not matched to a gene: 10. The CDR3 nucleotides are TGCAGTGCTGGCTACAGTTGGGGGGGTGAGCAGTTCTTC. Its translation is CSAGYSWGGEQFF.

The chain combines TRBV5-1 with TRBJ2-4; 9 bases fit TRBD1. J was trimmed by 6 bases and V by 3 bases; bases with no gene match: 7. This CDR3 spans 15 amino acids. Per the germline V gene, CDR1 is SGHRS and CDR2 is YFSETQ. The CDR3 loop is CASSSGTGSTNIQYF. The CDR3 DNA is TGCGCCAGCAGCTCCGGGACAGGGTCTACAAACATTCAGTACTTC.

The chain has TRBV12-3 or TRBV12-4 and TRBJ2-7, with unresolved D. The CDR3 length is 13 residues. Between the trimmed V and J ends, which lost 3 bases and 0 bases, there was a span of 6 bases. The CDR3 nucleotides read TGTGCCAGCAGTTTCCAGGCCTCCTACGAGCAGTACTTC. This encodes CASSFQASYEQYF.

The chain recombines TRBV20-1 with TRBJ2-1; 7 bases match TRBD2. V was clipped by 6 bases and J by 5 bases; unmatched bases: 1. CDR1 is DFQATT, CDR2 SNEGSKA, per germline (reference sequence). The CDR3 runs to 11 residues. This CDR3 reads CSAAGNNEQFF. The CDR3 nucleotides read TGCAGTGCAGCGGGGAACAATGAGCAGTTCTTC.

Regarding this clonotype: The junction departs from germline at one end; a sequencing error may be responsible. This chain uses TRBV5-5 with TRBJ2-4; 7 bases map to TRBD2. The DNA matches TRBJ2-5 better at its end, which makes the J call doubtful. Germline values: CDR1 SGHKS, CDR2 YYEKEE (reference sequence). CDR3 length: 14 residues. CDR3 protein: CAGSFGRAPETQYF. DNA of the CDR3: TGTGCCGGCAGCTTTGGGAGGGCCCCAGAGACCCAGTACTTC.

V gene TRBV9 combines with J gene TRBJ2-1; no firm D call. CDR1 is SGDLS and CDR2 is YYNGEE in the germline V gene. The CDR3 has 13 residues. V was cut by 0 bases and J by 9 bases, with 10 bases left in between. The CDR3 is CASSVEHTGEQFF. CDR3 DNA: TGTGCCAGCAGCGTAGAGCATACGGGTGAGCAGTTCTTC.

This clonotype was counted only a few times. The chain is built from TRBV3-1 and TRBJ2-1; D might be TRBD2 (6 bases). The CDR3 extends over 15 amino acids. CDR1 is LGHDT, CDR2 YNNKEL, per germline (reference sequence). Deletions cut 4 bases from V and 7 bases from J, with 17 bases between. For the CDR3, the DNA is TGTGCCAGCAGCCCGAGCCTAGGAGGAGGGAATGAGCAGTTCTTC. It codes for CASSPSLGGGNEQFF.

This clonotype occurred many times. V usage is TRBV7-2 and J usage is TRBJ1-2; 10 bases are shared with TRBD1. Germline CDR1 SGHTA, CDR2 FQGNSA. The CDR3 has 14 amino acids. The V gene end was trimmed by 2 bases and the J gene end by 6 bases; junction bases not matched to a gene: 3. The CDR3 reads CASSLQGTGDGYTF. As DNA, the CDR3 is TGTGCCAGCAGCTTACAAGGGACAGGGGATGGCTACACCTTC.

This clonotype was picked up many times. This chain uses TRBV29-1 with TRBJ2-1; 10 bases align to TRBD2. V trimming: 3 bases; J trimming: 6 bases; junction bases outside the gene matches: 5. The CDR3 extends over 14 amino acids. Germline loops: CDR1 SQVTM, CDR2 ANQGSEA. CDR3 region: CSVDKSGGANEQFF. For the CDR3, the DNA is TGCAGCGTTGATAAAAGCGGGGGGGCCAATGAGCAGTTCTTC.